The rows below give T cell receptor beta chains drawn from one sample of a study of blood T cell repertoires in COVID-19. Profiled with immunoSEQ multiplex PCR; TCRdb holds only in-frame clones, not every one. Altogether about 64,000 clones are present, around 80% being singletons, with the ten largest covering about 6%. Source material: peripheral blood. The receptors originated from a woman aged 55-69 years with acute or convalescent COVID-19. Each CDR3 is given with its conserved first and last residue. Fields, in order: CDR3 protein, CDR3 DNA, D gene, V gene, clone size, J gene. A D gene is named only where the DNA matches it firmly. Clone size is stated in some rows and not others, as once, few, many or a class when expanded.

CDR3: CASRWGQGFYEQYF
DNA: TGTGCCAGCAGATGGGGACAGGGTTTCTACGAGCAGTACTTC
D: TRBD1
V: TRBV6-5
size: few
J: TRBJ2-7

CDR3: CASGFSGQGNSPLHF
DNA: TGTGCCAGCGGCTTTTCGGGACAGGGGAATTCACCCCTCCACTTT
D: TRBD1
V: TRBV11-2
size: .
J: TRBJ1-6

CDR3: CASSHRGAEAFF
DNA: TGTGCCAGCAGTCACAGGGGGGCTGAAGCTTTCTTT
D: TRBD1
V: TRBV3-1/TRBV3-2
size: .
J: TRBJ1-1

CDR3: CASSMKQGEAFF
DNA: TGTGCCAGCAGCATGAAACAGGGGGAAGCTTTCTTT
D: TRBD1
V: TRBV2
size: .
J: TRBJ1-1

CDR3: CASSVAPISSGNTIYF
DNA: TGCGCCAGCAGCGTAGCACCGATTTCCTCTGGAAACACCATATATTTT
D: .
V: TRBV5-1
size: .
J: TRBJ1-3

CDR3: CAWKTTGNTGELFF
DNA: TGTGCCTGGAAAACCACAGGGAACACCGGGGAGCTGTTTTTT
D: .
V: TRBV30
size: .
J: TRBJ2-2

CDR3: CASSPQRGTDTQYF
DNA: TGTGCCAGCAGCCCCCAGCGAGGCACAGATACGCAGTATTTT
D: .
V: TRBV5-6
size: .
J: TRBJ2-3

CDR3: CASSFRQTKAEAFF
DNA: TGTGCCAGCAGTTTCCGACAAACAAAGGCTGAAGCTTTCTTT
D: .
V: TRBV28
size: .
J: TRBJ1-1

CDR3: CASSVGTGIPEAFF
DNA: TGCGCCAGCAGCGTTGGTACAGGGATCCCTGAAGCTTTCTTT
D: .
V: TRBV5-1
size: .
J: TRBJ1-1

CDR3: CASSPRQGKGNTEAFF
DNA: TGTGCCAGCTCACCAAGGCAGGGGAAGGGGAACACTGAAGCTTTCTTT
D: .
V: TRBV18
size: few
J: TRBJ1-1

CDR3: CASSEGQNSPLHF
DNA: TGTGCCAGCAGTGAGGGACAGAATTCACCCCTCCACTTT
D: TRBD1
V: TRBV6-1
size: .
J: TRBJ1-6

CDR3: CASAPGQGSYEQYF
DNA: TGTGCCAGTGCACCGGGACAGGGGTCCTACGAGCAGTACTTC
D: TRBD1
V: TRBV19
size: .
J: TRBJ2-7

CDR3: CASSSLDPLYNEQFF
DNA: TGTGCCAGCAGTTCCCTAGACCCCCTCTACAATGAGCAGTTCTTC
D: .
V: TRBV6-5
size: .
J: TRBJ2-1

CDR3: CATSLQAQGFRQFF
DNA: TGTGCCACCAGCTTACAAGCACAGGGATTTAGGCAGTTCTTC
D: .
V: TRBV15
size: .
J: TRBJ2-1

CDR3: CASSEGLRLAGGLDTQYF
DNA: TGTGCCAGCAGTGAAGGATTAAGACTAGCGGGGGGATTAGATACGCAGTATTTT
D: TRBD2
V: TRBV6-1
size: .
J: TRBJ2-3

CDR3: CASSQELAGTNQPQHF
DNA: TGCGCCAGCAGCCAAGAACTAGCGGGTACCAATCAGCCCCAGCATTTT
D: .
V: TRBV4-1
size: .
J: TRBJ1-5

CDR3: CASSFWGAGELFF
DNA: TGTGCCAGCAGTTTCTGGGGGGCCGGGGAGCTGTTTTTT
D: .
V: TRBV12-3/TRBV12-4
size: .
J: TRBJ2-2

CDR3: CASSTGSYEQYF
DNA: TGTGCCAGCAGCACAGGGTCCTACGAGCAGTACTTC
D: .
V: TRBV11-2
size: .
J: TRBJ2-7

CDR3: CASSRTGNYGYTF
DNA: TGTGCCAGCAGTCGGACGGGGAACTATGGCTACACCTTC
D: .
V: TRBV2
size: .
J: TRBJ1-2

CDR3: CAAARSGGKETQYF
DNA: TGTGCGGCGGCAAGAAGCGGGGGGAAAGAGACCCAGTACTTC
D: TRBD2
V: TRBV19
size: .
J: TRBJ2-5

CDR3: CASSIGRAGSSSYNSPLHF
DNA: TGTGCCAGTAGTATTGGAAGAGCGGGCAGCAGCTCCTATAATTCACCCCTCCACTTT
D: .
V: TRBV19
size: .
J: TRBJ1-6

CDR3: CATSDGGIGETQYF
DNA: TGTGCCACCAGTGATGGAGGGATCGGAGAGACCCAGTACTTC
D: .
V: TRBV24-1
size: .
J: TRBJ2-5

CDR3: CSASDSGAGANVLTF
DNA: TGCAGCGCCAGTGATAGCGGGGCTGGGGCCAACGTCCTGACTTTC
D: TRBD2
V: TRBV29-1
size: .
J: TRBJ2-6

CDR3: CASSLSTNYGYTF
DNA: TGCGCCAGCAGCTTATCAACTAACTATGGCTACACCTTC
D: .
V: TRBV5-1
size: .
J: TRBJ1-2

CDR3: CASSVAVTNTGELFF
DNA: TGTGCCAGCAGCGTAGCGGTCACTAACACCGGGGAGCTGTTTTTT
D: .
V: TRBV9
size: .
J: TRBJ2-2

CDR3: CASHRGQGGTDTQYF
DNA: TGTGCCAGCCACCGAGGACAGGGAGGGACAGATACGCAGTATTTT
D: .
V: TRBV2
size: .
J: TRBJ2-3

CDR3: CASSLGGIRGASISYEQYF
DNA: TGCGCCAGCAGCTTGGGAGGGATCCGGGGGGCCTCAATTTCCTACGAGCAGTACTTC
D: .
V: TRBV5-1
size: .
J: TRBJ2-7

CDR3: CASSLDSQLPQHF
DNA: TGTGCCAGCAGTCTGGACAGTCAGTTACCCCAGCATTTT
D: .
V: TRBV28
size: .
J: TRBJ1-5

CDR3: CASSWVGDTTDTQYF
DNA: TGCGCCAGCAGCTGGGTGGGGGACACCACAGATACGCAGTATTTT
D: .
V: TRBV5-1
size: .
J: TRBJ2-3

CDR3: CASSESLDHWGQGAYEQYF
DNA: TGTGCCAGTAGTGAGTCCCTTGATCATTGGGGACAGGGGGCCTACGAGCAGTACTTC
D: TRBD1
V: TRBV19
size: .
J: TRBJ2-7

CDR3: CASSLGRGWTEAFF
DNA: TGTGCCAGCAGCCTAGGGAGGGGCTGGACTGAAGCTTTCTTT
D: .
V: TRBV6-6
size: .
J: TRBJ1-1

CDR3: CASSLGTGGGYNSPLHF
DNA: TGCGCCAGCAGCCTCGGGACAGGGGGCGGCTATAATTCACCCCTCCACTTT
D: TRBD1
V: TRBV5-1
size: .
J: TRBJ1-6

CDR3: CASSPHRTGADTQYF
DNA: TGTGCCAGCAGTCCCCATCGTACAGGGGCAGATACGCAGTATTTT
D: TRBD1
V: TRBV6-5
size: .
J: TRBJ2-3

CDR3: CSVVKGAEQYF
DNA: TGCAGCGTTGTGAAGGGGGCCGAGCAGTACTTC
D: TRBD1
V: TRBV29-1
size: .
J: TRBJ2-7

CDR3: CARWRGVSYNEQFF
DNA: TGTGCCAGGTGGCGGGGGGTCTCCTACAATGAGCAGTTCTTC
D: TRBD2
V: TRBV3-1/TRBV3-2
size: .
J: TRBJ2-1

CDR3: CASSPRGGNQPQHF
DNA: TGCGCCAGCAGCCCCCGCGGAGGCAATCAGCCCCAGCATTTT
D: .
V: TRBV4-1
size: .
J: TRBJ1-5

CDR3: CASSSLGPEAFF
DNA: TGTGCCAGCAGTTCCCTTGGCCCAGAAGCTTTCTTT
D: .
V: TRBV2
size: .
J: TRBJ1-1

CDR3: CASSQTDRSGGGYTF
DNA: TGCGCCAGCAGCCAAACGGACAGGTCAGGAGGCGGCTACACCTTC
D: TRBD1
V: TRBV5-1
size: .
J: TRBJ1-2

CDR3: CASSVVEGDQPQHF
DNA: TGTGCCAGCAGCGTAGTAGAGGGAGATCAGCCCCAGCATTTT
D: .
V: TRBV9
size: .
J: TRBJ1-5

CDR3: CASSAMVGTEAFF
DNA: TGTGCCAGCAGTGCCATGGTCGGGACTGAAGCTTTCTTT
D: .
V: TRBV6-4
size: .
J: TRBJ1-1

CDR3: CASSWGQGAVTPQHF
DNA: TGTGCCAGCAGTTGGGGACAGGGGGCCGTAACGCCCCAGCATTTT
D: TRBD1
V: TRBV6-5
size: few
J: TRBJ1-5

CDR3: CSVEGLADHSYEQYF
DNA: TGCAGCGTTGAGGGGCTAGCGGATCACTCCTACGAGCAGTACTTC
D: TRBD2
V: TRBV29-1
size: .
J: TRBJ2-7

CDR3: CASEGPVNTEAFF
DNA: TGTGCCAGCGAGGGCCCCGTGAACACTGAAGCTTTCTTT
D: .
V: TRBV9
size: .
J: TRBJ1-1